Listed below are T cell receptor beta chains from one sample, sequenced in a study of radiotherapy plus CTLA-4 blockade in lung cancer. Profiled with immunoSEQ multiplex PCR; TCRdb holds only in-frame clones, not every one. In the table there are around 110,000 clones, about 87% of which are singletons. Sequencing was performed on peripheral blood, taken from a patient treated with radiotherapy plus ipilimumab. The receptors were sampled from a human donor with non-small cell lung cancer that progressed on radiotherapy plus ipilimumab. Each CDR3 is given with its conserved first and last residue. D genes are given only for firm matches. Some rows have no size entry. The others give once, few or many, or a class for an expanded clone.

.	TRBV29-1	.	TRBJ2-5	CSSSADQETQYF	TGCAGCTCGTCGGCAGACCAAGAGACCCAGTACTTC
.	TRBV6-1	TRBD2	TRBJ2-3	CASSGRTSAATDTQYF	TGTGCCAGCAGTGGACGGACTAGCGCAGCCACAGATACGCAGTATTTT
.	TRBV5-3	.	TRBJ2-7	CARVGEQYF	TGTGCCAGAGTGGGGGAGCAGTACTTC
once	TRBV6-5	.	TRBJ1-2	CASSAKGYGYTF	TGTGCCAGCAGTGCCAAGGGTTACGGCTACACCTTC
.	TRBV7-9	TRBD2	TRBJ2-1	CASGLAGSNEQFF	TGTGCCAGCGGGCTAGCGGGATCCAATGAGCAGTTCTTC
.	TRBV6-6	.	TRBJ1-6	CASTGLGSPLHF	TGTGCCAGCACGGGATTGGGCTCACCCCTCCACTTT
.	TRBV6-5	.	TRBJ2-1	CASSSTPAGFGNEQFF	TGTGCCAGCAGTTCAACCCCGGCAGGGTTTGGGAATGAGCAGTTCTTC
.	TRBV19	.	TRBJ1-1	CASSIGTAMNTEAFF	TGTGCCAGTAGTATAGGCACAGCCATGAACACTGAAGCTTTCTTT
.	TRBV12-5	TRBD1	TRBJ2-7	CASGSGGDSYEQYF	TGTGCTAGTGGTTCAGGGGGAGACTCCTACGAGCAGTACTTC
.	TRBV6-1	.	TRBJ1-1	CASSEYKNTEAFF	TGTGCCAGCAGTGAATACAAGAACACTGAAGCTTTCTTT
.	TRBV20-1	.	TRBJ2-1	CSARRGNEQFF	TGCAGTGCTAGGAGGGGGAATGAGCAGTTCTTC
.	TRBV6-1	.	TRBJ2-7	CASSGLNEQYF	TGTGCCAGCAGTGGCCTTAACGAGCAGTACTTC
.	TRBV5-6	.	TRBJ1-1	CASSSLHGGDGTEAFF	TGTGCCAGCAGCTCTCTTCACGGGGGCGATGGCACTGAAGCTTTCTTT